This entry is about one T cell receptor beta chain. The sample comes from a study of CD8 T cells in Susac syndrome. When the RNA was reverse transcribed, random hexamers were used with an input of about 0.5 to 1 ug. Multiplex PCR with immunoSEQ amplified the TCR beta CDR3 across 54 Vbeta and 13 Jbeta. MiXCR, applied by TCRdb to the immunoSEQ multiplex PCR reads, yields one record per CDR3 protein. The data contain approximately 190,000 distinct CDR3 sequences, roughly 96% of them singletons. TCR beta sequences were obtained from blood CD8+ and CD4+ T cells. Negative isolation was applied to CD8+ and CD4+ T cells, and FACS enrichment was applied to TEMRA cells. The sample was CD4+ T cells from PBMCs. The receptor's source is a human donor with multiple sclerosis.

CDR3 in DNA: TGCAGTGCCGTGGGGGGAAACACCATATATTTT. This encodes CSAVGGNTIYF. The chain carries TRBV20-1 and TRBJ1-3; D unresolved. V was trimmed by 6 bases and J by 4 bases, leaving 7 bases between them. This CDR3 contains 11 residues. In germline, CDR1 is DFQATT, CDR2 SNEGSKA (reference sequence).